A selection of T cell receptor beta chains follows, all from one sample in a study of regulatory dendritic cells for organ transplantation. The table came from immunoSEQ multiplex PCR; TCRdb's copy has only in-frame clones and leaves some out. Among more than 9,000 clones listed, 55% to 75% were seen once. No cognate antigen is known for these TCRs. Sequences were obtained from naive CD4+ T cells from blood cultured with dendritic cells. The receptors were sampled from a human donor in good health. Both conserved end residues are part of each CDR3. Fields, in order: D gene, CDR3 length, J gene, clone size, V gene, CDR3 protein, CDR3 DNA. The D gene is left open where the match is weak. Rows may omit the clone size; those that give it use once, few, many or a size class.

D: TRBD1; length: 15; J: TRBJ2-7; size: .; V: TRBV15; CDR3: CATSRVGQGKYEQYF; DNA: TGTGCCACCAGCAGGGTGGGACAGGGGAAATACGAGCAGTACTTC
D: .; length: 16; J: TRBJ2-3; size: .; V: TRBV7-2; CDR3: CASSLVSGVSTDTQYF; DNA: TGTGCCAGCAGCTTAGTATCAGGGGTGAGCACAGATACGCAGTATTTT
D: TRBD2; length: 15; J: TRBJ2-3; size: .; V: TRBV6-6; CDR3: CASSYQRGGTDTQYF; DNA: TGTGCCAGCAGTTACCAGCGGGGGGGCACAGATACGCAGTATTTT
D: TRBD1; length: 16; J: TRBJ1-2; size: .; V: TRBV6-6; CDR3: CASSYRPGQTSYGYTF; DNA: TGTGCCAGCAGTTACCGGCCGGGACAGACTAGCTATGGCTACACCTTC
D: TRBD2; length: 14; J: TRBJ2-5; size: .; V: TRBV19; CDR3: CASSPRTSAETQYF; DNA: TGTGCCAGTAGTCCCAGGACTAGCGCGGAGACCCAGTACTTC
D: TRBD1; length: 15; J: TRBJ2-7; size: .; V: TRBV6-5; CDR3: CASSRGTGGSYEQYF; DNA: TGTGCCAGCAGTCGCGGGACAGGGGGCTCCTACGAGCAGTACTTC
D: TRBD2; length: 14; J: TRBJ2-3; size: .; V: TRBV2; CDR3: CASRLAGGPRAQYF; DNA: TGTGCCAGCAGACTAGCGGGGGGCCCCAGGGCGCAGTATTTT
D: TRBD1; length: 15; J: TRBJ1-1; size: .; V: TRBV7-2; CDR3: CASSRTGGLNTEAFF; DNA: TGTGCCAGCAGCCGAACAGGGGGCTTGAACACTGAAGCTTTCTTT
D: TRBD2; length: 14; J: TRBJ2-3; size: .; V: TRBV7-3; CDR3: CASSPRPSGNTQYF; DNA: TGTGCCAGCAGCCCCCGGCCTAGCGGGAATACGCAGTATTTT
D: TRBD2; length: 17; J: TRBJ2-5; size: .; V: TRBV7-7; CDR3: CASSLGTSGGIQETQYF; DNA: TGTGCCAGCAGCTTAGGGACTAGCGGGGGGATACAAGAGACCCAGTACTTC
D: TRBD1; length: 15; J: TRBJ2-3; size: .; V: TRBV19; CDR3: CASTSGTGGVDTQYF; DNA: TGTGCCAGTACTTCCGGGACAGGGGGAGTAGATACGCAGTATTTT
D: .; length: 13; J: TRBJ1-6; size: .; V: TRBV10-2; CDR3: CASRVLRDAPLHF; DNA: TGCGCCAGCAGAGTACTCCGGGATGCACCCCTCCACTTT
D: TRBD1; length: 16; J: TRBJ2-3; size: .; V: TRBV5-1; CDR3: CASSLDHRGLKDTQYF; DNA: TGCGCCAGCAGCTTGGATCACAGGGGGCTGAAAGATACGCAGTATTTT
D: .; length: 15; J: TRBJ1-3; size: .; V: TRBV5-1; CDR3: CASSLPRGSGNTIYF; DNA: TGCGCCAGCAGCTTGCCCCGAGGGAGTGGAAACACCATATATTTT
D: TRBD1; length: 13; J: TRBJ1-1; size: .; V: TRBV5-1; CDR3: CASSPRQGAGAFF; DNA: TGCGCCAGCAGCCCCCGACAGGGGGCCGGAGCTTTCTTT
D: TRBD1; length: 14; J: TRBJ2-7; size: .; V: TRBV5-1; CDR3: CASSLRGQSYEQYF; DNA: TGCGCCAGCAGCTTGAGGGGACAGTCGTACGAGCAGTACTTC
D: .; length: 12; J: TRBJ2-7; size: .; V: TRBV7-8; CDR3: CASSLRSYEQYF; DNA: TGTGCCAGCAGCTTACGCTCCTACGAGCAGTACTTC
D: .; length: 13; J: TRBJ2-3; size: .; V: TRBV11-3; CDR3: CASSLDPQDTQYF; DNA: TGTGCCAGCAGCTTAGACCCCCAGGATACGCAGTATTTT
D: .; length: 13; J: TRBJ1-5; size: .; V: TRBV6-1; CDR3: CASIRERSQPQHF; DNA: TGTGCCAGCATCAGGGAAAGGAGTCAGCCCCAGCATTTT
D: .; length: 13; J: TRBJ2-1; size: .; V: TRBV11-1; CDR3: CASSLLLNNEQFF; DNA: TGTGCCAGCAGCTTGTTACTCAACAATGAGCAGTTCTTC
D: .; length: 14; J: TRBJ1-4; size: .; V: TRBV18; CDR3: CASSPDRRNEKLFF; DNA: TGTGCCAGCTCACCCGACAGGCGTAATGAAAAACTGTTTTTT
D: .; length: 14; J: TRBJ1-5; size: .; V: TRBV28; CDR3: CASRGPLFNQPQHF; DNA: TGTGCCAGCAGGGGCCCCCTTTTCAATCAGCCCCAGCATTTT
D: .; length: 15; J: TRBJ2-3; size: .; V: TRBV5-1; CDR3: CASSLGGLLDNTQYF; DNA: TGCGCCAGCAGCTTAGGCGGACTCCTAGATAATACGCAGTATTTT
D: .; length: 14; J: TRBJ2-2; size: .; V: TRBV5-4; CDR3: CASSLQLATGELFF; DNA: TGTGCCAGCAGCTTGCAACTCGCCACCGGGGAGCTGTTTTTT
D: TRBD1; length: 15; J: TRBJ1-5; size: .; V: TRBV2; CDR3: CASSTDRGRMQPQHF; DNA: TGTGCCAGCAGTACTGACAGGGGGCGTATGCAGCCCCAGCATTTT
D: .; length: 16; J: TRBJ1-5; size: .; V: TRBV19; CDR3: CASSILLLTQNQPQHF; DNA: TGTGCCAGTAGTATACTGCTCCTTACTCAAAATCAGCCCCAGCATTTT
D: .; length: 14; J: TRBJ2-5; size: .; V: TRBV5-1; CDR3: CASSWATSQETQYF; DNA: TGCGCCAGCAGCTGGGCAACAAGCCAAGAGACCCAGTACTTC
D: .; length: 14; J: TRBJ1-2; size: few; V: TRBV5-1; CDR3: CASSLVGENNGYTF; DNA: TGCGCCAGCAGCTTGGTAGGAGAGAATAATGGCTACACCTTC
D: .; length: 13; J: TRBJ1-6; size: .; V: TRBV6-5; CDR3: CASSYLDNSPLHF; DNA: TGTGCCAGCAGTTATCTCGATAATTCACCCCTCCACTTT
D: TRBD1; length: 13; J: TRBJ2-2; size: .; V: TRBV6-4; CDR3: CASSEQGTGELFF; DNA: TGTGCCAGCAGTGAACAGGGGACCGGGGAGCTGTTTTTT
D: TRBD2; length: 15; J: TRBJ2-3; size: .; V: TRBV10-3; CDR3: CAIRSLGGSTDTQYF; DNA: TGTGCCATCAGAAGTTTGGGAGGGAGCACAGATACGCAGTATTTT
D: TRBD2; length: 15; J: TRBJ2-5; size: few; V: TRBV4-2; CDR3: CASSQELAAVETQYF; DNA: TGTGCCAGCAGCCAAGAACTAGCGGCGGTAGAGACCCAGTACTTC
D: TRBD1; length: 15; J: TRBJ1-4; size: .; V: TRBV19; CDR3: CASSGQGAINEKLFF; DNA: TGTGCCAGTAGTGGACAGGGGGCGATTAATGAAAAACTGTTTTTT
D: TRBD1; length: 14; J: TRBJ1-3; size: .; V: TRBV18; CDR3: CASSPGTAGNTIYF; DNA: TGTGCCAGCTCACCCGGGACAGCTGGAAACACCATATATTTT
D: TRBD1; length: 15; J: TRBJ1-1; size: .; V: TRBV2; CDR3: CASSYRTGLITEAFF; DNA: TGTGCCAGCAGTTACCGGACAGGGCTTATCACTGAAGCTTTCTTT
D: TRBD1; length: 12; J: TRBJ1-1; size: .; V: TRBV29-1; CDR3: CSVRGQGAEAFF; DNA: TGCAGCGTCCGAGGACAGGGGGCTGAAGCTTTCTTT
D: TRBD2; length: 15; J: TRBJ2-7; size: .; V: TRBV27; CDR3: CASSLGGSGRYEQYF; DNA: TGTGCCAGCAGCCTGGGTGGTAGCGGGAGGTACGAGCAGTACTTC
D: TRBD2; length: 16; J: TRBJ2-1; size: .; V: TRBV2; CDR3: CASSFYGGASYNEQFF; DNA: TGTGCCAGCAGTTTTTACGGGGGGGCCTCCTACAATGAGCAGTTCTTC
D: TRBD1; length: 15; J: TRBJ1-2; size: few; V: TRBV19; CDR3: CASSLDRGRNYGYTF; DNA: TGTGCCAGTAGTCTCGACAGGGGGCGCAACTATGGCTACACCTTC
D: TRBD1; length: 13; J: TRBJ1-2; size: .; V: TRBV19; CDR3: CATGTGGEGGYTF; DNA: TGTGCCACTGGGACAGGGGGCGAGGGTGGCTACACCTTC
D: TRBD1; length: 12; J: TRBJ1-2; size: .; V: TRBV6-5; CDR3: CASRRQGHGYTF; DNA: TGTGCCAGCAGGCGACAGGGGCATGGCTACACCTTC
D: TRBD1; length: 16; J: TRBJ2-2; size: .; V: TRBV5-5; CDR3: CASSSLRQGGTGELFF; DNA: TGTGCCAGCAGCTCTCTCAGACAGGGGGGGACCGGGGAGCTGTTTTTT
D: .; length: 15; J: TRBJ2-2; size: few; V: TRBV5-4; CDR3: CASSSKDSPTGELFF; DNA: TGTGCCAGCAGCTCTAAGGACAGCCCCACCGGGGAGCTGTTTTTT
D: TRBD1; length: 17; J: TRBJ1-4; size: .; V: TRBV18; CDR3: CASSLVSLTGVNEKLFF; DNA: TGTGCCAGCTCACTGGTATCGCTCACAGGGGTTAATGAAAAACTGTTTTTT
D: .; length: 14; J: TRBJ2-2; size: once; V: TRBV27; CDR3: CASSLAQGAGELFF; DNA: TGTGCCAGCAGTTTAGCTCAGGGCGCCGGGGAGCTGTTTTTT
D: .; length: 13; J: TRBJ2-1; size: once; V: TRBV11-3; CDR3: CASSLNQGNEQFF; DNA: TGTGCCAGCAGCTTAAATCAGGGAAATGAGCAGTTCTTC
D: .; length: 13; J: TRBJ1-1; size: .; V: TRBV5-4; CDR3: CASTMTSNTEAFF; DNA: TGTGCCAGCACAATGACATCGAACACTGAAGCTTTCTTT
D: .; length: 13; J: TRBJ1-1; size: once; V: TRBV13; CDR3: CASSLQGNTEAFF; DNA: TGTGCCAGCAGCTTACAGGGGAACACTGAAGCTTTCTTT
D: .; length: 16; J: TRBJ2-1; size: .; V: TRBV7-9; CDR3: CASSFRRSSSYNEQFF; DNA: TGTGCCAGCAGCTTTAGGCGGTCGAGCTCCTACAATGAGCAGTTCTTC
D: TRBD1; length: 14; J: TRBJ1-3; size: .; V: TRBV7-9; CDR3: CASSWDSIANTIYF; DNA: TGTGCCAGCAGCTGGGACAGCATCGCGAACACCATATATTTT